One and the same sample provided the 20 T cell receptor beta chains below, sequenced in a study of cytotoxic CD8 clonotypes in ibrutinib-treated CLL. The method was immunoSEQ multiplex PCR; TCRdb's version includes in-frame clones alone and lacks a portion of them. The data hold around 70,000 clones, with about two thirds observed a single time. Source: PBMCs, taken after 12 months of ibrutinib treatment. The origin of the receptors is a human donor with chronic lymphocytic leukemia.

The V and J genes are TRBV18 and TRBJ2-6; D is unclear. CDR1 KGHSH and CDR2 LQKENI come from the germline V gene. The CDR3 totals 17 residues. The V end lost 1 base, the J end lost 3 bases, and 13 bases lay between the germline ends. CDR3 coding DNA: TGTGCCAGCTCACCACGTACGGTCCGGGTTGGGGCCAACGTCCTGACTTTC. Its protein is CASSPRTVRVGANVLTF.

This clone occurred once. The rearrangement links TRBV9 to TRBJ2-1; possible D gene TRBD1, 6 bases. V was cut by 3 bases and J by 8 bases, with 15 bases left in between. The CDR3 is 14 residues long. CDR1 SGDLS and CDR2 YYNGEE come from the germline V gene. This CDR3 is CASSASWTAYEQFF. CDR3 nucleotides: TGTGCCAGCAGCGCGTCCTGGACAGCGTATGAGCAGTTCTTC. Together with reference TRBV9 and TRBJ2-1, the CDR3 gives the full variable domain: DSGVTQTPKHLITATGQRVTLRCSPRSGDLSVYWYQQSLDQGLQFLIQYYNGEERAKGNILERFSAQQFPDLHSELNLSSLELGDSALYFCASSASWTAYEQFFGPGTRLTVL.

The chain links TRBV7-3 to TRBJ1-4, with TRBD1 matching 8 bases. The CDR3 has 16 amino acids. Per the germline V gene, CDR1 is SGHTA and CDR2 is FQGTGA. The junction had 12 bases not matched to a gene; V was cut back by 5 bases and J by 7 bases. The CDR3 DNA reads as TGTGCCAGCAGCCAATCTTCCAGGGGGCCGGGTGAAAAACTGTTTTTT. Residues: CASSQSSRGPGEKLFF.

The V gene is TRBV15, the J gene TRBJ2-5; D assignment may be TRBD1 or TRBD2 (5 bases each). Trimming removed 2 bases at V and 5 bases at J, with 15 bases between. This CDR3 has 15 amino acids. Germline-derived CDR1 and CDR2 are LNHNV and YYDKDF (reference sequence). The CDR3 DNA sequence: TGTGCCACCAGCAGAAGAACCGGGACGCGGGAGACCCAGTACTTC. Protein: CATSRRTGTRETQYF.

The table lists this clone with a count of one. This chain connects TRBV14 to TRBJ1-1; no clear D. Germline V gives CDR1 SGHDN, CDR2 FVKESK. The ends were cut back, 4 bases at V and 0 bases at J, with 12 bases in the middle. CDR3 size: 15 residues. CDR3 amino acids: CASSLTTVVNTEAFF. Written as DNA, the CDR3 is TGTGCCAGCAGCCTAACAACCGTAGTGAACACTGAAGCTTTCTTT.

The chain joins TRBV29-1 to TRBJ1-1; 9 nucleotides line up with TRBD1. V lost 6 bases to trimming and J lost 4 bases; unmatched junction nucleotides: 6. Germline CDR1 is SQVTM and CDR2 is ANQGSEA. The CDR3 extends over 13 amino acids. The CDR3 reads CSVEGTGFTEAFF. CDR3 in DNA: TGCAGCGTCGAGGGGACAGGGTTCACTGAAGCTTTCTTT.

The chain has TRBV19 and TRBJ2-5; 10 bases align to TRBD1. Germline V CDR1 and CDR2: LNHDA, SQIVND (reference sequence). V shed 10 bases and J 1 base; nucleotides not matched to a gene: 6. CDR3 length equals 14 residues. This CDR3 reads CATRTGGFQETQYF. Written as DNA, the CDR3 is TGTGCCACCAGGACAGGGGGGTTCCAAGAGACCCAGTACTTC.

The chain uses TRBV5-5 and TRBJ1-1; D is uncertain. The V gene lost 0 bases and the J gene lost 0 bases, with 6 bases spanning the gap. The germline gives CDR1 SGHKS, CDR2 YYEKEE (reference sequence). The CDR3 has 14 amino acids. CDR3 loop: CASSLGVLNTEAFF. The CDR3 DNA reads as TGTGCCAGCAGCTTGGGCGTACTGAACACTGAAGCTTTCTTT.

This chain links TRBV5-4 with TRBJ2-5, with D possibly matching TRBD2 (7 bases). The germline CDR1 and CDR2 sequences are SGHNT and YYREEE (reference sequence). The length of the CDR3 is 17 residues. Trimming took off 4 bases at V and 4 bases at J, with 23 bases between the two ends. CDR3 DNA: TGTGCCAGCAGCGCCCTTGTTGCCGGCGGGGGCGGAGAGACCCAGTACTTC. Its translation is CASSALVAGGGGETQYF.

This rearrangement joins TRBV5-1 to TRBJ2-3, with TRBD2 identical over 9 bases. This CDR3 is built from 15 residues. Per germline, CDR1 SGHRS and CDR2 YFSETQ. V shed 1 base and J 6 bases; nucleotides not matched to a gene: 6. The CDR3, as DNA: TGCGCCAGCAGCTTGCTAGCGGGGAAGAGGGATACGCAGTATTTT. Translating it yields CASSLLAGKRDTQYF.

The rearrangement joins TRBV15 to TRBJ1-1, with a possible D match to TRBD1 (6 bases). V was shortened by 3 bases and J by 1 base, with 12 bases between the two germline ends. Germline assignment: CDR1 LNHNV and CDR2 YYDKDF (reference sequence). There are 15 residues in the CDR3. CDR3 loop: CATSRGGQTNTEAFF. CDR3 bases: TGTGCCACCAGCAGGGGAGGACAGACGAACACTGAAGCTTTCTTT. The entire variable domain, with the rest obtained from reference TRBV15 and TRBJ1-1, is as follows: DAMVIQNPRYQVTQFGKPVTLSCSQTLNHNVMYWYQQKSSQAPKLLFHYYDKDFNNEADTPDNFQSRRPNTSFCFLDIRSPGLGDTAMYLCATSRGGQTNTEAFFGQGTRLTVV.

The chain combines TRBV5-4 with TRBJ1-1; D not resolved. The CDR3 runs 13 residues. With 0 bases removed from V and 0 bases from J, the gap between germline ends came to 3 bases. Germline values: CDR1 SGHNT, CDR2 YYREEE (reference sequence). The CDR3 DNA reads as TGTGCCAGCAGCTTGGGTATGAACACTGAAGCTTTCTTT. Translation: CASSLGMNTEAFF. The complete variable domain, with remaining parts taken from reference TRBV5-4 and TRBJ1-1, reads ETGVTQSPTHLIKTRGQQVTLRCSSQSGHNTVSWYQQALGQGPQFIFQYYREEENGRGNFPPRFSGLQFPNYSSELNVNALELDDSALYLCASSLGMNTEAFFGQGTRLTVV.

The chain couples TRBV27 to TRBJ2-7; 8 nucleotides line up with TRBD1. CDR3 length: 13 amino acids. Per germline, CDR1 MNHEY and CDR2 SMNVEV (reference sequence). J lost 3 bases, V lost 4 bases, and 2 bases had no gene match. CDR3 coding DNA: TGTGCCAGCAGTTACGGACAGGGCTACGAGCAGTACTTC. It encodes CASSYGQGYEQYF.

The V gene is TRBV6-5, the J gene TRBJ2-3; D is uncertain. This CDR3 has 13 residues. Trimming removed 6 bases from V and 6 bases from J, with 13 bases in between. Germline loops: CDR1 MNHEY, CDR2 SVGAGI. CDR3: CASSRVTWDTQYF. As DNA, the CDR3 is TGTGCCAGCAGCCGTGTCACATGGGATACGCAGTATTTT.

The table lists this clone with a few counts. The chain carries TRBV19 and TRBJ1-1; no clear D gene. The CDR3 is 13 residues long. Trimming pared 3 bases from V and 6 bases from J, leaving 11 bases between. The germline V gene encodes CDR1 LNHDA and CDR2 SQIVND (reference sequence). The CDR3 DNA follows: TGTGCCAGTAGTATCCGTCTGGGGTCTGAAGCTTTCTTT. Residues: CASSIRLGSEAFF.

The chain is built from TRBV27 and TRBJ2-2, with D perhaps matching TRBD1 (5 bases). V was pared by 7 bases and J by 6 bases, with 15 bases between. Germline V gives CDR1 MNHEY, CDR2 SMNVEV (reference sequence). This CDR3 region has 14 residues. CDR3 region: CASIATGTAGELFF. The CDR3 coding sequence is TGTGCCAGCATAGCTACAGGAACCGCCGGGGAGCTGTTTTTT.

The sample holds a few counts of this clone. The CDR3 nucleotides are TGTGCCAGCAGCTTAGGGAGTCCTGGAAACACCATATATTTT. This sequence encodes CASSLGSPGNTIYF. The chain links TRBV5-4 to TRBJ1-3, with no clear D. Germline V gives CDR1 SGHNT, CDR2 YYREEE (reference sequence). Trimming removed 2 bases from V and 2 bases from J, with 8 bases in between. This CDR3 is built from 14 residues.

The chain recombines TRBV7-2 with TRBJ2-1; a possible D gene is TRBD2 (6 bases). V gave up 1 base and J gave up 8 bases, with 12 bases separating them. The V gene's germline CDR1 is SGHTA and CDR2 FQGNSA. The CDR3 has 14 amino acids. CDR3 in DNA: TGTGCCAGCAGCTTAGGACACCGGGACTATGAGCAGTTCTTC. Protein product: CASSLGHRDYEQFF.

This sequence joins TRBV5-1 and TRBJ1-2; a weak D match, TRBD1 (6 bases). The V gene lost 0 bases and the J gene lost 8 bases, with 23 bases spanning the gap. This CDR3 is built from 17 residues. Germline lookup yields CDR1 SGHRS and CDR2 YFSETQ. The CDR3 spells CASSLAPQGSSFRGYTF. The CDR3 coding sequence is TGCGCCAGCAGCTTGGCTCCCCAGGGGTCGTCATTTCGGGGCTACACCTTC.

This clone was picked up one time. The rearrangement joins TRBV19 to TRBJ2-4; 8 bases agree with TRBD1. V shed 5 bases and J 1 base; nucleotides not matched to a gene: 16. CDR1 and CDR2 from the germline V gene are LNHDA and SQIVND (reference sequence). This CDR3 comprises 19 residues. The CDR3: CASSSGTGGYEGAKNIQYF. The CDR3 DNA is TGTGCCAGTAGTTCCGGGACAGGAGGGTACGAGGGGGCCAAAAACATTCAGTACTTC.